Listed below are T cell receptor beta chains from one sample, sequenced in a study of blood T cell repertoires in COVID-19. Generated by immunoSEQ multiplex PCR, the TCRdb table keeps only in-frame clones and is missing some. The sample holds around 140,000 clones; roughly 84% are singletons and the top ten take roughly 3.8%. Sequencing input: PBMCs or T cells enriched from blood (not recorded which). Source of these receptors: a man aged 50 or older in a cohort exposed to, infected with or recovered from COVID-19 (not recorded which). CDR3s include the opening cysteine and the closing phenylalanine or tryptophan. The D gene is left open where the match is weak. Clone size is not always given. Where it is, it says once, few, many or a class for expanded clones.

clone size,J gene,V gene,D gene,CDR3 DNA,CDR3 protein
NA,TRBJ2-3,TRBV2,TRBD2,TGTGCCAGCAGTGTATACCCGAGCGGGAGCTTTTCCACAGATACGCAGTATTTT,CASSVYPSGSFSTDTQYF
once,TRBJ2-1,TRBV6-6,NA,TGTGCCAGCAGTTACGGACTCGGTGAGCAGTTCTTC,CASSYGLGEQFF
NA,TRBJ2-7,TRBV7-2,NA,TGTGCCAGCAGCGCGACTAGCTCCTACGAGCAGTACTTC,CASSATSSYEQYF
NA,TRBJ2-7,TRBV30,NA,TGTGCCTGGAGTGGGACTATCCCCTCCTACGAGCAGTACTTC,CAWSGTIPSYEQYF
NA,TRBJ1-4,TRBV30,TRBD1,TGTGCCTGGAGCGACGGGACAGTGTATAATGAAAAACTGTTTTTT,CAWSDGTVYNEKLFF
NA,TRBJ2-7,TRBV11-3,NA,TGTGCCAGCAGCTTAGGTGCGGGGCCGCAGTACTTC,CASSLGAGPQYF
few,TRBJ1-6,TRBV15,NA,TGTGCCACCAGCAGAGATCCGGCCGGGACTGCTGAGGGTTCACCCCTCCACTTT,CATSRDPAGTAEGSPLHF
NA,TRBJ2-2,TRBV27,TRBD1,TGTGCCAGCAGAAAAATACAGGGGGCGCCCGGGGAGCTGTTTTTT,CASRKIQGAPGELFF
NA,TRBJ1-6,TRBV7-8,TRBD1,TGTGCCAGCAGCCCCCGGGGCGGACAGGGCCCCAATTCACCCCTCCACTTT,CASSPRGGQGPNSPLHF
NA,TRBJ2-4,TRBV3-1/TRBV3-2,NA,TGTGCCAGCAGCCGGCGAGACAGAACTATAGCCAAAAACATTCAGTACTTC,CASSRRDRTIAKNIQYF
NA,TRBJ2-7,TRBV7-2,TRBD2,TGTGCCAGCAGCCCCTCGCTTAGCGGGGGGGCCTACGAGCAGTACTTC,CASSPSLSGGAYEQYF
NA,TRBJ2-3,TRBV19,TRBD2,TGTGCCAGTAGTATCTTTGGCGGGGGAACAGATACGCAGTATTTT,CASSIFGGGTDTQYF
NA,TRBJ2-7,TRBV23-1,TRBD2,TGCGCCAGCAGTCCTAGCGGGAGCTTTCTGAGGAGGCAGTACTTC,CASSPSGSFLRRQYF
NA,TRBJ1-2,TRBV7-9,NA,TGTGCCAGCAGCTTACTGGACAGAGACTATGGCTACACCTTC,CASSLLDRDYGYTF
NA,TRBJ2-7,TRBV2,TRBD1,TGTGCCAGCATCCCACCCTGGGACAGGGGCTCCTACGAGCAGTACTTC,CASIPPWDRGSYEQYF
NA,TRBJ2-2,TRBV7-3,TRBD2,TGTGCCAGCAGCCTCACCTCTTATCGGGAGGGCCAGGGGGAGCTGTTTTTT,CASSLTSYREGQGELFF
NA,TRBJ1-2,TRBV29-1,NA,TGCAGCGCTGCACAGGGAAATGGCTACACCTTC,CSAAQGNGYTF
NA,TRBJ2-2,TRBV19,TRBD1,TGTGCCAGTAGTGTCGGACAGGGAAGGGCCGGGGAGCTGTTTTTT,CASSVGQGRAGELFF
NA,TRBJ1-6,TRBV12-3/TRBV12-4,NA,TGTGCCAGCAGTTTATTTATCTCACCCCTCCACTTT,CASSLFISPLHF
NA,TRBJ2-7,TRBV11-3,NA,TGTGCCAGCAGCTTAGGGGAGCCGGAGGACGAGCAGTACTTC,CASSLGEPEDEQYF